Below, 2 T cell receptor beta chains from the same sample are listed, as sequenced in a study of Ad26.COV2.S vaccination and SARS-CoV-2 variants. Treatment in this sample: some 20 received Ad26.COV2.S at low or high dose, single or two shots; roughly five received placebo; per-sample allocation not given. Specimen acquisition occurred on day 63 following the initial vaccine or placebo injection. Using immunoSEQ multiplex PCR, the repertoire was profiled, and TCRdb retains in-frame clones only, with some absent. Of about 410,000 clones in the sample, about 92% were seen once. Sequencing was performed on peripheral blood, taken in a trial of Ad26.COV2.S vaccine versus placebo. The receptors were gathered from a person between 18 and 59 years old who received the Ad26.COV2.S COVID-19 vaccine or a placebo.

The chain carries TRBV6-6 and TRBJ2-5, with a possible D match to TRBD2 (6 bases). The V and J ends lost 5 bases and 5 bases respectively, with 15 bases between them. The germline gives CDR1 MNHNY, CDR2 SVGAGI (reference sequence). The CDR3 extends over 14 amino acids. CDR3 DNA: TGTGCCAGCAGTACTCCGGGACTCCGGGAGACCCAGTACTTC. This gives the protein CASSTPGLRETQYF.

This clone was observed once. The chain uses TRBV2 and TRBJ1-2; D ambiguous. V dropped 6 bases and J dropped 8 bases, with 10 bases sitting between them. This CDR3 contains 11 residues. Per germline, CDR1 SNHLY and CDR2 FYNNEI. The CDR3 region has the DNA TGTGCCAGCAGGAGGACGGGAGGCTACACCTTC. Protein: CASRRTGGYTF.